The 24 T cell receptor beta chains in this list originate from one sample, sequenced in a study of cytomegalovirus exposure and HLA in healthy donors. PCR amplification relied on 60 Vbeta primers (plus 13 Jbeta primers). Clones were read by immunoSEQ multiplex PCR, and TCRdb kept only the in-frame ones, dropping some. The repertoire holds 150,000 or so clones, with under 85% as singletons. The specimen sequenced was PBMCs. These receptors came from a man aged 50 to 60 in good health and CMV-seropositive.

The CDR3 region is CASSLGRGGTTQYF. The CDR3 region has the DNA TGTGCCAGCAGCTTAGGGCGGGGGGGCACTACGCAGTATTTT. The chain is built from TRBV7-3 and TRBJ2-3, with 9 nucleotides matching TRBD2. Germline V gives CDR1 SGHTA, CDR2 FQGTGA. CDR3 size: 14 residues. After removal of 2 bases from V and 8 bases from J, the junction contained 5 bases not matched to a gene.

The chain uses TRBV4-1 and TRBJ1-1, with 8 bases matching TRBD1. After removal of 1 base from V and 6 bases from J, the junction contained 10 bases not matched to a gene. The germline gives CDR1 MGHRA, CDR2 YSYEKL. The CDR3 has 16 residues. CDR3 coding DNA: TGCGCCAGCAGCCAAGTCAGCGCCAGGGGGCAGGCTGAAGCTTTCTTT. Amino acids: CASSQVSARGQAEAFF.

The chain carries TRBV7-9 and TRBJ2-3, with no clear D. The V end was cut by 5 bases, the J end by 0 bases, with 9 bases between. The CDR3 extends over 14 amino acids. Germline V gene lookup returns CDR1 SEHNR and CDR2 FQNEAQ (reference sequence). In DNA, the CDR3 is TGTGCCAGCAGCCCCATGACTAGCACAGATACGCAGTATTTT. Its translation: CASSPMTSTDTQYF.

The V call is TRBV28, the J call TRBJ1-2, with 10 bases lining up with TRBD1. The ends lost 5 bases at V and 9 bases at J; junction bases unmatched: 9. The CDR3 is 14 amino acids. Germline CDR1 is MDHEN and CDR2 is SYDVKM. The DNA for the CDR3 is TGTGCCAGCAGTCAACCGGGACAGGGGTTCCGCTACACCTTC. Its protein is CASSQPGQGFRYTF.

A few counts support this clone. The chain employs TRBV7-8 and TRBJ1-2; weak D call: TRBD1 (6 bases). Trimming stripped 5 bases from V and 0 bases from J, with 19 bases between. This CDR3 contains 17 residues. Per germline, CDR1 SGHVS and CDR2 FQNEAQ. The CDR3 reads CASSHQTGNPTNYGYTF. In DNA, the CDR3 is TGTGCCAGCAGCCATCAGACAGGCAACCCGACTAACTATGGCTACACCTTC.

Note on this clone: The same CDR3 also results from other DNA sequences found in this sample. The rearrangement links TRBV2 to TRBJ1-2, with 7 bases matching TRBD1. Germline V gives CDR1 SNHLY, CDR2 FYNNEI. V lost 6 bases, J lost 0 bases, and 7 bases stayed unmatched. CDR3 length: 15 residues. The CDR3 reads CASRETGTANYGYTF. The CDR3 coding sequence is TGTGCCAGCAGAGAGACCGGGACAGCTAACTATGGCTACACCTTC.

This clone was observed a few times. The chain couples TRBV13 to TRBJ2-2; 8 bases are shared with TRBD2. The CDR3 extends over 14 amino acids. Looked up from germline, CDR1 is PRHDT and CDR2 is FYEKMQ (reference sequence). J was trimmed by 6 bases and V by 4 bases; bases with no gene match: 4. CDR3 sequence reads: CASSSRLASGELFF. The CDR3 nucleotides are TGTGCCAGCAGCTCCAGACTAGCGTCCGGGGAGCTGTTTTTT. The variable domain in full, completed from reference TRBV13 and TRBJ2-2, reads AAGVIQSPRHLIKEKRETATLKCYPIPRHDTVYWYQQGPGQDPQFLISFYEKMQSDKGSIPDRFSAQQFSDYHSELNMSSLELGDSALYFCASSSRLASGELFFGEGSRLTVL.

The chain has TRBV7-9 and TRBJ2-1; D is perhaps TRBD2 (6 bases). Germline V gene lookup returns CDR1 SEHNR and CDR2 FQNEAQ (reference sequence). The CDR3 is 16 amino acids. V gave up 5 bases and J gave up 0 bases, with 14 bases separating them. In nucleotides, the CDR3 is TGTGCCAGCAGCCCACCAGCGGGCGGCTCCTACAATGAGCAGTTCTTC. Its translation is CASSPPAGGSYNEQFF.

The J gene is TRBJ1-4, the V gene TRBV7-9; maybe TRBD1 (5 bases). The CDR3 is made up of 13 amino acids. Germline V lookup: CDR1 SEHNR, CDR2 FQNEAQ (reference sequence). Trimming shortened V by 8 bases and J by 4 bases, and 11 bases separated the two germline ends. CDR3 protein: CASLAGINEKLFF. In nucleotides, the CDR3 is TGTGCCAGCCTGGCAGGGATTAATGAAAAACTGTTTTTT.

This chain links TRBV10-3 with TRBJ2-3; TRBD2 matches at 9 bases. This CDR3 is 18 amino acids long. CDR1 is ENHRY and CDR2 is SYGVKD in the germline V gene. Trimming removed 2 bases from V and 1 base from J; junction bases left unmatched: 10. CDR3 loop: CAISERREGLIGTDTQYF. The CDR3 coding sequence is TGTGCCATCAGTGAGCGGCGGGAGGGCCTGATAGGCACAGATACGCAGTATTTT.

The CDR3 reads CASGPSGGGTQYF. The CDR3, as DNA: TGTGCCAGCGGACCTAGCGGGGGAGGTACGCAGTATTTT. The V gene is TRBV7-3, the J gene TRBJ2-3; TRBD2 aligns across 10 bases. The junction had 7 bases not matched to a gene; V was cut back by 8 bases and J by 8 bases. This CDR3 has 13 residues. Germline V CDR1 and CDR2: SGHTA, FQGTGA.

The rearrangement joins TRBV29-1 to TRBJ2-2; D remains ambiguous. V lost 4 bases to trimming and J lost 6 bases, with 6 bases between them. Germline V lookup: CDR1 SQVTM, CDR2 ANQGSEA. The CDR3 is 11 residues long. The CDR3 DNA reads as TGCAGCGTTGGAAGCCCCGGGGAGCTGTTTTTT. This encodes CSVGSPGELFF.

V usage is TRBV15 and J usage is TRBJ2-1, with 9 bases fitting TRBD2. This CDR3 spans 21 amino acids. Germline lookup yields CDR1 LNHNV and CDR2 YYDKDF (reference sequence). The V gene end was trimmed by 0 bases and the J gene end by 1 base; junction bases not matched to a gene: 16. The CDR3 spells CATSRDTGGRAVPRSYNEQFF. In DNA form, the CDR3 reads TGTGCCACCAGCAGAGATACCGGCGGGAGGGCCGTTCCTAGGTCCTACAATGAGCAGTTCTTC.

This sequence joins TRBV7-9 and TRBJ1-1, with a possible D match to TRBD1 (5 bases). Germline CDR1 reads SEHNR; CDR2 reads FQNEAQ (reference sequence). The CDR3 covers 15 residues. Trimming took 5 bases from V and 0 from J, leaving 13 bases between them. DNA of the CDR3: TGTGCCAGCAGCCCGGGGGGGGGAATGAACACTGAAGCTTTCTTT. As protein: CASSPGGGMNTEAFF. Full variable domain (rest looked up from reference TRBV7-9 and TRBJ1-1): DTGVSQNPRHKITKRGQNVTFRCDPISEHNRLYWYRQTLGQGPEFLTYFQNEAQLEKSRLLSDRFSAERPKGSFSTLEIQRTEQGDSAMYLCASSPGGGMNTEAFFGQGTRLTVV.

This clone occurred a few times. The rearrangement links TRBV5-4 to TRBJ2-5, with TRBD1 identical over 7 bases. Unmatched junction bases numbered 4, after V lost 1 base and J lost 1 base. This CDR3 is built from 15 residues. CDR1 is SGHNT and CDR2 is YYREEE in the germline V gene (reference sequence). The CDR3 DNA follows: TGTGCCAGCAGCTTGAAATCAGGGGGCCAAGAGACCCAGTACTTC. Its translation: CASSLKSGGQETQYF. The entire variable domain, with the rest obtained from reference TRBV5-4 and TRBJ2-5, is as follows: ETGVTQSPTHLIKTRGQQVTLRCSSQSGHNTVSWYQQALGQGPQFIFQYYREEENGRGNFPPRFSGLQFPNYSSELNVNALELDDSALYLCASSLKSGGQETQYFGPGTRLLVL.

The rearrangement joins TRBV9 to TRBJ2-3; 10 nucleotides align to TRBD2. The CDR3 loop spans 16 amino acids. In germline, CDR1 is SGDLS, CDR2 YYNGEE. The junction had 6 bases not matched to a gene; V was cut back by 1 base and J by 4 bases. The CDR3 nucleotides read TGTGCCAGCAGCGTAAAAGGGAGCGGGGGGGCAGATACGCAGTATTTT. It codes for CASSVKGSGGADTQYF.

The V and J genes are TRBV28 and TRBJ2-7; a possible D gene is TRBD2 (7 bases). Between the trimmed V and J ends, which lost 5 bases and 0 bases, there was a span of 14 bases. CDR3 length equals 15 residues. Germline loops: CDR1 MDHEN, CDR2 SYDVKM. The CDR3 protein is CASSPGGGGSYEQYF. The CDR3 DNA sequence: TGTGCCAGCAGTCCCGGGGGAGGGGGCTCCTACGAGCAGTACTTC.

The CDR3: CASSRGQTYEQYF. CDR3 coding DNA: TGTGCCAGCAGCCGCGGACAGACCTACGAGCAGTACTTC. The chain employs TRBV28 and TRBJ2-7; D possibly corresponds to TRBD1 (6 bases). The ends were cut back, 6 bases at V and 2 bases at J, with 11 bases in the middle. From germline, CDR1 is MDHEN and CDR2 SYDVKM. CDR3 length: 13 residues.

The chain employs TRBV21-1 and TRBJ2-5; the table's D call of TRBD1 was not tested on the DNA. TRBV21-1 is described as a pseudogene. CDR3 length: 18 residues. DNA for the CDR3: TGTGCCAGCAGCAAAATAGCCCACCGGGACAGGGACTCCGAGACCCAGTACTTC. Protein: CASSKIAHRDRDSETQYF.

The J gene is TRBJ1-3, the V gene TRBV9; tentatively, D is TRBD1 (6 bases). The V end was cut by 0 bases, the J end by 4 bases, with 8 bases between. CDR3 length: 14 residues. Germline V gene sequence: CDR1 SGDLS, CDR2 YYNGEE. CDR3 in amino acids: CASSVDTGGNTIYF. CDR3 nucleotides: TGTGCCAGCAGCGTAGATACAGGGGGAAACACCATATATTTT.

The J gene is TRBJ1-1, the V gene TRBV4-1, with 7 bases aligning to TRBD1. V lost 0 bases and J lost 6; bases outside the gene matches: 10. The CDR3 runs to 16 residues. CDR1 MGHRA and CDR2 YSYEKL come from the germline V gene. CDR3 protein: CASSQDGGGVGAEAFF. The CDR3 coding sequence is TGCGCCAGCAGCCAAGATGGAGGGGGCGTGGGGGCTGAAGCTTTCTTT.

This rearrangement joins TRBV28 to TRBJ1-1; D possibly corresponds to TRBD1 (6 bases). The CDR3 totals 13 residues. Trimming took 4 bases from V and 1 from J, leaving 7 bases between them. CDR1 is MDHEN and CDR2 is SYDVKM in the germline V gene. The CDR3 DNA sequence: TGTGCCAGCAGTTCACAGGGGAACACTGAAGCTTTCTTT. Translating gives CASSSQGNTEAFF.

The chain joins TRBV11-2 to TRBJ2-5; 9 positions match TRBD1. CDR1 SGHAT and CDR2 FQNNGV come from the germline V gene. This CDR3 has 14 residues. The junction had 6 bases not matched to a gene; V was cut back by 5 bases and J by 5 bases. CDR3 sequence reads: CASSPGQGGETQYF. As DNA, the CDR3 is TGTGCCAGCAGCCCGGGACAGGGTGGCGAGACCCAGTACTTC.

This clone is a singleton in its sample. This chain connects TRBV19 to TRBJ1-2, with 10 bases identical to TRBD1. The CDR3 runs to 12 residues. V trimming: 11 bases; J trimming: 3 bases; junction bases outside the gene matches: 3. CDR1 and CDR2 (germline): LNHDA, SQIVND (reference sequence). The CDR3, as DNA: TGTGCCGGGGACAGGGGTGACTATGGCTACACCTTC. Residues: CAGDRGDYGYTF.